The source of this TCR beta chain is a study of blood T cell repertoires in COVID-19. Overall study: Material from acute and convalescent COVID-19 was sourced from the United States, Italy and Spain. In each case, the material was cDNA or gDNA derived from T cells, B-cell-depleted T cells, or PBMCs.

In the source study's methods: Nucleated cell number was recorded as an estimate derived from reference gene primer amplification. This table comes from immunoSEQ multiplex PCR, and its TCRdb copy is limited to in-frame clones, with some not included. V, J and clone size derive from that table, while D and trimming were established from the DNA sequence. The sample yields about 110,000 clones, around 75% seen once. CDR1 SGDLS and CDR2 YYNGEE come from the germline V gene. Trimming at V came to 3 bases and at J to 2 bases, leaving 10 bases not matched to a gene. This CDR3 has 16 amino acids. The clonotype originates from a human donor with acute or convalescent COVID-19. The donor label of this sample is uncertain. The chain couples TRBV9 to TRBJ1-1; 7 nucleotides match TRBD1. The sequencing sample was made of peripheral blood. The CDR3 reads CASSASGTEYNTEAFF. DNA for the CDR3: TGTGCCAGCAGCGCATCCGGGACAGAGTACAACACTGAAGCTTTCTTT.